This T cell receptor beta chain was sequenced during a study of T cell repertoires in cytomegalovirus infection. Study-level results: Ex vivo responses were dominated by HLA-C-restricted CMV-specific TCR beta clonotypes.

TCRdb re-derived calls from the reads in MiXCR, one entry per CDR3 protein. The table has more than 650,000 distinct CDR3 sequences, 35% seen once. The CDR3 has 14 amino acids. V dropped 6 bases and J dropped 1 base, with 13 bases sitting between them. Per germline, CDR1 MDHEN and CDR2 SYDVKM. This clonotype has a handful of counts. Its cognate antigen is unknown. This TCR came from a human donor in good health (CMV status not recorded). Some clones in this sample may be carry-over from other donors' samples. Sequencing was performed on PBMCs. The genes are TRBV28 and TRBJ2-7; tentatively, D is TRBD2 (5 bases). In DNA, the CDR3 is TGTGCCAGCAGCCCCCGGGGAGATTCCTACGAGCAGTACTTC. It specifies CASSPRGDSYEQYF. The whole variable domain, filled in from reference TRBV28 and TRBJ2-7, reads DVKVTQSSRYLVKRTGEKVFLECVQDMDHENMFWYRQDPGLGLRLIYFSYDVKMKEKGDIPEGYSVSREKKERFSLILESASTNQTSMYLCASSPRGDSYEQYFGPGTRLTVT.